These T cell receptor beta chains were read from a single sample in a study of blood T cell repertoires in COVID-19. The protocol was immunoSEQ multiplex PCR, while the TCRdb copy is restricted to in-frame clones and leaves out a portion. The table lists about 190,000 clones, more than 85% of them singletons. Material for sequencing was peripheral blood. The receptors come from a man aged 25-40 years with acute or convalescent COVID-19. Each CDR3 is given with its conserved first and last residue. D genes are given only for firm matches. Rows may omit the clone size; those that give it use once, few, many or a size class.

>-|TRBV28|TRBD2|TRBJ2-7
TGTGCCAGCAGGATAGCGGGGGGAAATTACTACGAGCAGTACTTC
CASRIAGGNYYEQYF
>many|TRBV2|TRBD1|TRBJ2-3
TGTGCCAGCAGTGGCCGGGACAGGGGTACAGATACGCAGTATTTT
CASSGRDRGTDTQYF
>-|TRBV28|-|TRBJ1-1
TGTGCCAGCATCTTGACAGAAGGAAGAGCTTTCTTT
CASILTEGRAFF
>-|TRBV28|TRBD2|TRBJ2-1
TGTGCCAGCAGTTTAGCGGCTAGCGGTTCCTACAATGAGCAGTTCTTC
CASSLAASGSYNEQFF
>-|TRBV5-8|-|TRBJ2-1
TGTGCCAGCAGCTCGTCCCCGACAACGACTACGTCCTACAATGAGCAGTTCTTC
CASSSSPTTTTSYNEQFF
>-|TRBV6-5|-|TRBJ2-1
TGTGCCAGCAGTTCCCCGACTTATAGCTCCTACAATGAGCAGTTCTTC
CASSSPTYSSYNEQFF
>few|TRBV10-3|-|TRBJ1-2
TGTGCCATCAGTGAGTCGACAGGATATGGCTACACCTTC
CAISESTGYGYTF
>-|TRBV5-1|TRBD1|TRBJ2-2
TGCGCCAGCAGACGTTGGACAGGGGAAACCGGGGAGCTGTTTTTT
CASRRWTGETGELFF
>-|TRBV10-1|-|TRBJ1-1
TGCGCCAGCAGTGAGTATGGAGGGGATGCTGAAGCTTTCTTT
CASSEYGGDAEAFF
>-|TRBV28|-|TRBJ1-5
TGTGCCAGCAGACTGGGGGGGACTAGCAATCAGCCCCAGCATTTT
CASRLGGTSNQPQHF
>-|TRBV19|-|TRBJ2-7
TGTGCCAGTAGACTTCAGACCGGACTCTACGAGCAGTACTTC
CASRLQTGLYEQYF
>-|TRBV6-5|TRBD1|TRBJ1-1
TGTGCCAGCAGTATTACAGGGGGCAGGGGAGCTTTCTTT
CASSITGGRGAFF
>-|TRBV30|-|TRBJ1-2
TGTGCCTGGAGACCTACAGGTCCCTGGGGCTACACCTTC
CAWRPTGPWGYTF
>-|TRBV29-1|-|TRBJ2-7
TGCAGCGTTGCTATCTCCACAAGGACCCAGGGAGGAGAGCAGTACTTC
CSVAISTRTQGGEQYF
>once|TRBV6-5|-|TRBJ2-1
TGTGCCAGCAGTTCGCGGAATGAGCAGTTCTTC
CASSSRNEQFF
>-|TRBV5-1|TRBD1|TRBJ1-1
TGCGCCAGCAGCTCCGGGACAGGCGGGAACACTGAAGCTTTCTTT
CASSSGTGGNTEAFF
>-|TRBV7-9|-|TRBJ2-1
TGTGCCAGCAGCTTAGATGAGGAAAAGAGCTCCTACAATGAGCAGTTCTTC
CASSLDEEKSSYNEQFF
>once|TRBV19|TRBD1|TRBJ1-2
TGTGCCAGTAGTTACCTGCCAGGGGACAGGTTCTATGGCTACACCTTC
CASSYLPGDRFYGYTF
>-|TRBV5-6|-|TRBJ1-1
TGTGCCAGCAGCTTGGTTGAGTTTGCGAGTACTGAAGCTTTCTTT
CASSLVEFASTEAFF
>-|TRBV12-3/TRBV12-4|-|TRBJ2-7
TGTGCCAGCAGTTTACGGGGCTCCTACGAGCAGTACTTC
CASSLRGSYEQYF
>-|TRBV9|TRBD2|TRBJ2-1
TGTGCCAGCAGCGTGGGACTAGCGGCGTACAATGAGCAGTTCTTC
CASSVGLAAYNEQFF
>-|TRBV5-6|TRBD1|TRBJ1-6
TGTGCCAGCAGCTCAGGACAGGGTAATTCACCCCTCCACTTT
CASSSGQGNSPLHF
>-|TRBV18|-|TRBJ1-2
TGTGCCAGCTCACCACCCTACAGGGATAGCTATGGCTACACCTTC
CASSPPYRDSYGYTF
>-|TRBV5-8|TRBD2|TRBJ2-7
TGTGCCAGCAGCTTGGAGACTAGCGGAAAGTACGAGCAGTACTTC
CASSLETSGKYEQYF
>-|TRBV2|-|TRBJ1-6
TGTGCCAGCAGTGAAAATAGTGTACAGGTGAATTCACCCCTCCACTTT
CASSENSVQVNSPLHF
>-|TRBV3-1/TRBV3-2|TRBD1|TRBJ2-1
TGTGCCAGCAGCCAGCTAAGGGACAGGGGATGGAATGAGCAGTTCTTC
CASSQLRDRGWNEQFF
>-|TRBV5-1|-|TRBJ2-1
TGCGCCAGCAGCTTCGCCAGCTCCTACAATGAGCAGTTCTTC
CASSFASSYNEQFF
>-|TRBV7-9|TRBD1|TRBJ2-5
TGTGCCAGCAGCCCACCAGGACAGGTCGGAGAGACCCAGTACTTC
CASSPPGQVGETQYF
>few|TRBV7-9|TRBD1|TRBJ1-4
TGTGCCAGCAGCTTTATCGGAGGGGGCGAAAAACTGTTTTTT
CASSFIGGGEKLFF
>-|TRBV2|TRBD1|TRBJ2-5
TGTGCCAGCAGCGGACAGGGTCTACGAGAGACCCAGTACTTC
CASSGQGLRETQYF
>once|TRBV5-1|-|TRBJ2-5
TGCGCCAGCAGCTCCTTCAGGGTCCAAGAGACCCAGTACTTC
CASSSFRVQETQYF
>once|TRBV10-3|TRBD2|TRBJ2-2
TGTGCCATCAGTGAGGGTCTAGCGGGGGGACTGAACACCGGGGAGCTGTTTTTT
CAISEGLAGGLNTGELFF
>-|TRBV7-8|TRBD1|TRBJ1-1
TGTGCCAGCAGCCCGCGACGAGGGGGCTCTACGGACACTGAAGCTTTCTTT
CASSPRRGGSTDTEAFF
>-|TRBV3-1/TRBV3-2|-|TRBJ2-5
TGTGCCAGCAGCCAACGGGGGACCCAGTACTTC
CASSQRGTQYF
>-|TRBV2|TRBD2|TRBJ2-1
TGTGCCAGCAGGGAACTAGCGGGGAATTTCAATGAGCAGTTCTTC
CASRELAGNFNEQFF
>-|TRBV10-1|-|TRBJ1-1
TGCGCCAGCAGCACTGGGACTCTGGAAGCTTTCTTT
CASSTGTLEAFF
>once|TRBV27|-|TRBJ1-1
TGTGCCAGCAGCCTACGGGGATCTGATGAAGCTTTCTTT
CASSLRGSDEAFF
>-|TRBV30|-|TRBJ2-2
TGTGCCTGGAGTGTAGACGGGAGACTCACCGGGGAGCTGTTTTTT
CAWSVDGRLTGELFF
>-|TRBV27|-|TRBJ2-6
TGTGCCAGCAGTTTATCGCTCGAGGGCGCGGGGGCCAACGTCCTGACTTTC
CASSLSLEGAGANVLTF
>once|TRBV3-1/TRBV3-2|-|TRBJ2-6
TGTGCCAGCAGCCAGCGGGATGGGGCCAACGTCCTGACTTTC
CASSQRDGANVLTF
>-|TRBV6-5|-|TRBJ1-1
TGTGCCAGCAGTTACTCACAGGCTCCACTCACTGAAGCTTTCTTT
CASSYSQAPLTEAFF
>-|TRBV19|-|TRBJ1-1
TGTGCCAGTAGTTTCCGGGACTTCCCGGGCGCGGCTTTCTTT
CASSFRDFPGAAFF
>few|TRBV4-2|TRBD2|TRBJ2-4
TGTGCCAGCAGCCAAGCGGTAGCGGGGGGGCGGGCCAAAAACATTCAGTACTTC
CASSQAVAGGRAKNIQYF
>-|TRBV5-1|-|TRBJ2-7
TGCGCCAGCAGCTTGGGAGGACAAGGAATTTACGAGCAGTACTTC
CASSLGGQGIYEQYF
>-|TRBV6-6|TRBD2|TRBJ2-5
TGTGCCAGCAGAACTAGCGGGCAAGAGACCCAGTACTTC
CASRTSGQETQYF
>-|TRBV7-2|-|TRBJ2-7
TGTGCCAGCAGCTTAGTGCACGGGACCTACGAGCAGTACTTC
CASSLVHGTYEQYF
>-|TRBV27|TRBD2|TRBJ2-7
TGTGCCAGCAGTTTTCGGAGTGTGGGGACTAGAACTTACGAGCAGTACTTC
CASSFRSVGTRTYEQYF
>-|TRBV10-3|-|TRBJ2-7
TGTGCCATCAGTTACAGTAACTACGAGCAGTACTTC
CAISYSNYEQYF
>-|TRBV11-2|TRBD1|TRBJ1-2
TGTGCCAGCAGCGAAAACAGGGGGCTCGGCTACACCTTC
CASSENRGLGYTF
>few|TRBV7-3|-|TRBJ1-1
TGTGCCAGCAGCTTATCAGGGGCGGACCGGGCTTTCTTT
CASSLSGADRAFF
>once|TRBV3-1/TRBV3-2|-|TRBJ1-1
TGTGCCAGCACCCATGGCGACACTGGAGGGACTGAAGCTTTCTTT
CASTHGDTGGTEAFF